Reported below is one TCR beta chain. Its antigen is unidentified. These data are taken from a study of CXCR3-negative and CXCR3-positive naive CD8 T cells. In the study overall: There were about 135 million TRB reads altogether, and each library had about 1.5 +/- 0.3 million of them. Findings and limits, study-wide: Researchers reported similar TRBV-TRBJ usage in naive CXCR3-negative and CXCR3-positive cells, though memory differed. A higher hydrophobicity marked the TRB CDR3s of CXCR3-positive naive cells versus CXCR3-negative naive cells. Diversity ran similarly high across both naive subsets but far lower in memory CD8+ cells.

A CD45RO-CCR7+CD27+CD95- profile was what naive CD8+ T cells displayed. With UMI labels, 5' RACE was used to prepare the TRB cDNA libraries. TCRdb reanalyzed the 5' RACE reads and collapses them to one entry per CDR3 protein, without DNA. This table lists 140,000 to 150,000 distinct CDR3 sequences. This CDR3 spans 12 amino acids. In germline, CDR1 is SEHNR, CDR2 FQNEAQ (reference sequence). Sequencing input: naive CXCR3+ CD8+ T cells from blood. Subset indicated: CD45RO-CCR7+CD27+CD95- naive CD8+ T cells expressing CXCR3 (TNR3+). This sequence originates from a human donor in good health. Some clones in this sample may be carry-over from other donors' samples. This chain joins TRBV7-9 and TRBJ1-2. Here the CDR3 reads CASSLDNYGYTF.